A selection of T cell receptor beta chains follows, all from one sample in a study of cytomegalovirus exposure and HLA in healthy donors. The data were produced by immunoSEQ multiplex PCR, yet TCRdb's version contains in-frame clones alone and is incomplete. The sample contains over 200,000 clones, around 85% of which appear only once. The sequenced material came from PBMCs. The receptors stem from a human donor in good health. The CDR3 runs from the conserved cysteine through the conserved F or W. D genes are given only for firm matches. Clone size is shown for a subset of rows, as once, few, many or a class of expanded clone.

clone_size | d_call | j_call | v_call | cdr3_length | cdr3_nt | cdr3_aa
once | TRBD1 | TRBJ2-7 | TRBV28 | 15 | TGTGCCAGCAGTCAGGGGACAGCCGACAGCTACGAGCAGTACTTC | CASSQGTADSYEQYF
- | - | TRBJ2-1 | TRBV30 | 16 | TGTGCCTGGAGTACGGAGGGCCCTCAGGTTTGGGATGAGCAGTTCTTC | CAWSTEGPQVWDEQFF
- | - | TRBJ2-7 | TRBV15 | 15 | TGTGCCACCAGCCCCCAAACAGGGCTCAGCTACGAGCAGTACTTC | CATSPQTGLSYEQYF
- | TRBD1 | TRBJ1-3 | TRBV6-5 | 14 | TGTGCCAGCAGGACAGGGGGCTCTGGAAACACCATATATTTT | CASRTGGSGNTIYF
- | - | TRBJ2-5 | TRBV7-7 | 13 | TGTGCTAGCAGCTTAGAACTAGTGGGGACCCAGTACTTC | CASSLELVGTQYF
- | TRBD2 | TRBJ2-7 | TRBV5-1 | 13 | TGCGCCAGCAGCGACGGACTAGCAGCCGAGCAGTACTTC | CASSDGLAAEQYF
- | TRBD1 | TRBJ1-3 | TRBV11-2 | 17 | TGTGCCAGCAGCTTAAGGACAGGGGGCGAAAATGGAAACACCATATATTTT | CASSLRTGGENGNTIYF
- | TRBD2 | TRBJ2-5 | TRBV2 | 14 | TGTGCCAGCAGTGTAAGAGCGGGGCAAGAGACCCAGTACTTC | CASSVRAGQETQYF
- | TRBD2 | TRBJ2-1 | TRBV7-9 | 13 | TGTGCCAGCATCCTAGCGGGAGGGTGGGAGCAGTTCTTC | CASILAGGWEQFF
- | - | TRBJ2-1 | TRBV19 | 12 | TGTGCCAGTAGTATAGGAGGGCATGAGCAGTTCTTC | CASSIGGHEQFF
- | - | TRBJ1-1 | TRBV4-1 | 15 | TGCGCCAGCAGCCAAGGCCCTGAGACACCATCCGAAGCTTTCTTT | CASSQGPETPSEAFF
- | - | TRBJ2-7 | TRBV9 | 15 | TGTGCCAGCAGCGTAGCGGGAGAGCACTCCTACGAGCAGTACTTC | CASSVAGEHSYEQYF
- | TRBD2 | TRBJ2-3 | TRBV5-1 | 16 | TGCGCCAGCAGCTCGTTAGCGGGAGGTGGGTCAGATACGCAGTATTTT | CASSSLAGGGSDTQYF
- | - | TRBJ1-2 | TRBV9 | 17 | TGTGCCAGCAGCGTTCTGCCTGACGGCCTCCATAGCGGGTTTAGCACCTTC | CASSVLPDGLHSGFSTF
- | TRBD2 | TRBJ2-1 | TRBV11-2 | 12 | TGTGCCAGCAGCTTGGAGACTAGCGAGCAGTTCTTC | CASSLETSEQFF
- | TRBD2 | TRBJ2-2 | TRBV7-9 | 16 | TGTTCCAGCAGCTTGGGTAGCGGGACGAACACCGGGGAGCTGTTTTTT | CSSSLGSGTNTGELFF
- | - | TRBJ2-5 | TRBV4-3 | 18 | TGCGCCAGCAGCCCCACATTGAGGTTTCCGGGGAAGCAAGAGACCCAGTACTTC | CASSPTLRFPGKQETQYF
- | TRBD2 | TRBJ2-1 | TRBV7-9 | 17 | TGTGCCAGCAGCCCCTCTAGCGGGAGGGCTCCTAGGAATGAGCAGTTCTTC | CASSPSSGRAPRNEQFF
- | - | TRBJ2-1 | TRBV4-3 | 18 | TGCGCCAGCAGCCAGATTCTAGCAAGCGGACCTGGGTACAATGAGCAGTTCTTC | CASSQILASGPGYNEQFF
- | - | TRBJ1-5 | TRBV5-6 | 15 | TGTGCCAGCAGCTTTGGAGGGTCCCCTGGGGCCCCCCAGCATTTT | CASSFGGSPGAPQHF
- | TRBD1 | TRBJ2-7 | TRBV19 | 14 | TGTGCCAGTAGAACGGGACAGGACTCCTACGAGCAGTACTTC | CASRTGQDSYEQYF
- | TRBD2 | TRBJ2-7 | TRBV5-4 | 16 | TGTGCCAGCAGCTCCGAGACTAGCGGGAGTGACTACGAGCAGTACTTC | CASSSETSGSDYEQYF
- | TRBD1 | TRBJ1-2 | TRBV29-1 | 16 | TGCAGCGTTGATGAAGCCGAGACAGGGGTAAACTATGGCTACACCTTC | CSVDEAETGVNYGYTF
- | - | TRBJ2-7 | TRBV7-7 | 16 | TGTGCTAGCAGCTCTAGCTTGCTAGCGCCTATTTACGAGCAGTACTTC | CASSSSLLAPIYEQYF
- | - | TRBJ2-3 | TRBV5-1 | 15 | TGCGCCAGCTTCGACCAGGGAGGAAGCACAGATACGCAGTATTTT | CASFDQGGSTDTQYF
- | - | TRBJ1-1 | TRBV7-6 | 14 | TGTGCCAGCAGCTCCGACAGACAGAACACTGAAGCTTTCTTT | CASSSDRQNTEAFF
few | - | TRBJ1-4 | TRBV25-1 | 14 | TGTGCCAGCAGTGATAGGACGGCGGGCGAAAAACTGTTTTTT | CASSDRTAGEKLFF
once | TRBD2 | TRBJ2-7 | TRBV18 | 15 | TGTGCCAGCTCGCCCGTGGGGGGGAGCTCCTACGAGCAGTACTTC | CASSPVGGSSYEQYF
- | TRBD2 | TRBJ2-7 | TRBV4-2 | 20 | TGTGCCAGCAGCCAAGTACATAAGCGATTAGCGGGCCTCTTGTACTACGAGCAGTACTTC | CASSQVHKRLAGLLYYEQYF
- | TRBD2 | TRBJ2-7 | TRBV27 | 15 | TGTGCCAGCAGTTCGGCCAGCGGGACCCGGAACGAGCAGTACTTC | CASSSASGTRNEQYF
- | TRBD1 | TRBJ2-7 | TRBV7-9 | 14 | TGTGCCAGCACCCCGGGACAGGGTGCCTACGAGCAGTACTTC | CASTPGQGAYEQYF
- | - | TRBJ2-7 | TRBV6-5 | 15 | TGTGCCAGCAGTTACTCGCCCAGGACTTCCTACGAGCAGTACTTC | CASSYSPRTSYEQYF
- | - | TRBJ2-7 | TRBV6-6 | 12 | TGTGCCAGCAGTTACGGCCGTGCCGAGCAGTACTTC | CASSYGRAEQYF
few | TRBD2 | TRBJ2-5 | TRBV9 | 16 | TGTGCCAGCAGCGTAGAGGGACTAGCGAATCAAGAGACCCAGTACTTC | CASSVEGLANQETQYF
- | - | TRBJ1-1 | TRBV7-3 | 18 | TGTGCCAGCAGCACCGGACAGCGGAGCCGAAAGGGAGAGACTGAAGCTTTCTTT | CASSTGQRSRKGETEAFF
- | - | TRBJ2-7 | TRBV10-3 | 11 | TGTGCCCACGGGAGAGAGAAAGAGCAGTACTTC | CAHGREKEQYF
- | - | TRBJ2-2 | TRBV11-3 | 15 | TGTGCCAGCAGTCTTGGGGCCGCGAACACCGGGGAGCTGTTTTTT | CASSLGAANTGELFF
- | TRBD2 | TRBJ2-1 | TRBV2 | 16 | TGTGCCAGCAGGGGTGGGACTAGCGGGGGTCACAATGAGCAGTTCTTC | CASRGGTSGGHNEQFF
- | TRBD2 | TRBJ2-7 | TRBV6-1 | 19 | TGTGCCAGCAGTGAAGGGAGGTGGGGGGGACTAGCGGGAGCCTACGAGCAGTACTTC | CASSEGRWGGLAGAYEQYF
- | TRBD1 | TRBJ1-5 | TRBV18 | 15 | TGTGCCAGCTCTCTCGGACAGGGAGGTAATCAGCCCCAGCATTTT | CASSLGQGGNQPQHF
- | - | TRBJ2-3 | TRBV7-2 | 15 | TGTGCCAGCAGCCCCCCGACTAGATACACAGATACGCAGTATTTT | CASSPPTRYTDTQYF
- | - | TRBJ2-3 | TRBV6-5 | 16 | TGTGCCAGCAGTTACACCCCTGGAGGGGCTCCAGATACGCAGTATTTT | CASSYTPGGAPDTQYF